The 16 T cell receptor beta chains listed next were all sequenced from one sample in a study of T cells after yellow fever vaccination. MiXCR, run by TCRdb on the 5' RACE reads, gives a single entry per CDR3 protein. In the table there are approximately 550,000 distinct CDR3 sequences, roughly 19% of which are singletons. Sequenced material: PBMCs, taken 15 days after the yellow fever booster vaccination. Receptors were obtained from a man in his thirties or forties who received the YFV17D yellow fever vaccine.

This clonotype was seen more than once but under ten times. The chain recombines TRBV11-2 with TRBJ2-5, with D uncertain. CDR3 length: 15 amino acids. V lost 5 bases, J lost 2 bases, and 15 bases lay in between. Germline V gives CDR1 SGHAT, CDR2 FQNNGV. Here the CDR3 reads CASSPRGAVQETQYF. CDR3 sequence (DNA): TGTGCCAGCAGCCCCCGCGGCGCGGTTCAAGAGACCCAGTACTTC.

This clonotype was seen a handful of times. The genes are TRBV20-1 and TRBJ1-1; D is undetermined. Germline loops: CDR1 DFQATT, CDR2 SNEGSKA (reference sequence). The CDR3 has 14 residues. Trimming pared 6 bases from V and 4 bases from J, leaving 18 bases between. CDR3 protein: CSALRGGRGTEAFF. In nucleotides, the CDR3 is TGCAGTGCCCTCCGGGGAGGGCGAGGCACTGAAGCTTTCTTT.

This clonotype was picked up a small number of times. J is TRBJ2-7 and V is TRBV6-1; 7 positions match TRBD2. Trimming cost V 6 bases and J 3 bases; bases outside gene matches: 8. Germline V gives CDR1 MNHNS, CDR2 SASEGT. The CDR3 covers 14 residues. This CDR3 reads CASSPGGVGYEQYF. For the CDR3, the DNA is TGTGCCAGCAGCCCTGGGGGGGTTGGCTACGAGCAGTACTTC.

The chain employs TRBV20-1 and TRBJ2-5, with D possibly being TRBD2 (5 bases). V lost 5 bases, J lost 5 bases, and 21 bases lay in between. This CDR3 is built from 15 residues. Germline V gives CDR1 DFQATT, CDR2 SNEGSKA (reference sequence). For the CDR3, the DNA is TGCAGTGCTGGGATAGCGACGAACAAGTGGGAGACCCAGTACTTC. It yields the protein CSAGIATNKWETQYF.

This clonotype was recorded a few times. DNA of the CDR3: TGTGCCAGCAGAAAGCCTTTGAACACCGGGGAGCTGTTTTTT. Protein: CASRKPLNTGELFF. The chain uses TRBV28 and TRBJ2-2, with D unclear. The ends were cut back, 6 bases at V and 1 base at J, with 9 bases in the middle. Germline V gene sequence: CDR1 MDHEN, CDR2 SYDVKM. The CDR3 has 14 amino acids.

Here the CDR3 reads CASDYSYQETQYF. The CDR3 bases are TGTGCCAGCGATTACAGCTATCAAGAGACCCAGTACTTC. V usage is TRBV6-6 and J usage is TRBJ2-5; no clear D gene. In germline, CDR1 is MNHNY, CDR2 SVGAGI (reference sequence). The CDR3 consists of 13 residues. V lost 8 bases, J lost 2 bases, and 12 bases lay in between.

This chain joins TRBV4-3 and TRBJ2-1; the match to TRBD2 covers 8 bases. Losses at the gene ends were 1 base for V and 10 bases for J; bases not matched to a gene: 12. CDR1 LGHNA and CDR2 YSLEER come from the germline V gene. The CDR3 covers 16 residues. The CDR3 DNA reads TGCGCCAGCAGCCAAGGGAGGACTAGCCCGAGGAGGGAGCAGTTCTTC. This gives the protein CASSQGRTSPRREQFF.

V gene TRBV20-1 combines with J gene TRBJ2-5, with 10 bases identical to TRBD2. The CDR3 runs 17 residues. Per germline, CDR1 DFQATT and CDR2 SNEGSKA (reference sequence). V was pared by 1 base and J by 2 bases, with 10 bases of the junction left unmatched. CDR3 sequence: CSARALAGVPAQETQYF. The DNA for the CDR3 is TGCAGTGCTAGAGCCCTAGCGGGAGTCCCTGCTCAAGAGACCCAGTACTTC.

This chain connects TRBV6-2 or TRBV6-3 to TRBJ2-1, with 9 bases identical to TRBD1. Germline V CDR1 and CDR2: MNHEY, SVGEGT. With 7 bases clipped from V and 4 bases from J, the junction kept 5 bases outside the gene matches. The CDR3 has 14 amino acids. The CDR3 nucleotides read TGTGCCAGCAAAGGGACAGGGCTGTACAATGAGCAGTTCTTC. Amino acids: CASKGTGLYNEQFF.

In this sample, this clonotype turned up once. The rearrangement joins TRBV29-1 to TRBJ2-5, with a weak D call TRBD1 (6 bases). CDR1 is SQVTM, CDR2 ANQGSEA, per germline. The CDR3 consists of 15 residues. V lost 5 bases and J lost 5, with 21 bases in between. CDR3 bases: TGCAGCGTTCAACCGGGCCGAGGGGGATATGAGACCCAGTACTTC. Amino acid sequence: CSVQPGRGGYETQYF.

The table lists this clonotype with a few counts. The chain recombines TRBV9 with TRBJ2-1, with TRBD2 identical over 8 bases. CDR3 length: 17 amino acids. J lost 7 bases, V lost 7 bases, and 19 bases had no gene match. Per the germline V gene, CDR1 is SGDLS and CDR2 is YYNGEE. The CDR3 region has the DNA TGTGCCAGCCGGCCCCCGGGGGGGCGGGGGAGGGAGAATGAGCAGTTCTTC. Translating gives CASRPPGGRGRENEQFF.

The CDR3 is CASSLVTGMGYEQYF. CDR3 nucleotides: TGTGCCAGCAGCTTGGTTACAGGGATGGGGTACGAGCAGTACTTC. The V gene is TRBV5-6, the J gene TRBJ2-7, with D tentatively TRBD1 (6 bases). Germline V lookup: CDR1 SGHDT, CDR2 YYEEEE. V lost 0 bases, J lost 4 bases, and 14 bases lay in between. The CDR3 runs to 15 residues. Supplemented by reference TRBV5-6 and TRBJ2-7, the full variable domain reads DAGVTQSPTHLIKTRGQQVTLRCSPKSGHDTVSWYQQALGQGPQFIFQYYEEEERQRGNFPDRFSGHQFPNYSSELNVNALLLGDSALYLCASSLVTGMGYEQYFGPGTRLTVT.

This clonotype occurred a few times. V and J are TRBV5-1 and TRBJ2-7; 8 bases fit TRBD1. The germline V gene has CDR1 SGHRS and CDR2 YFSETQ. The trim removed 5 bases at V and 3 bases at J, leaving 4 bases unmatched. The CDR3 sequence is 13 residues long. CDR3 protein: CASRTGDLYEQYF. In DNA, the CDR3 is TGCGCCAGCAGGACAGGGGACCTCTACGAGCAGTACTTC.

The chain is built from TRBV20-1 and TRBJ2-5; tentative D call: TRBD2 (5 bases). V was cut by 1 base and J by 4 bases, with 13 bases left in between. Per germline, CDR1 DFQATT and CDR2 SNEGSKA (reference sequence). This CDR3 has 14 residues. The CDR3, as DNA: TGCAGTGCTAGAGGGGGAAGGGCGGGAGAGACCCAGTACTTC. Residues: CSARGGRAGETQYF.

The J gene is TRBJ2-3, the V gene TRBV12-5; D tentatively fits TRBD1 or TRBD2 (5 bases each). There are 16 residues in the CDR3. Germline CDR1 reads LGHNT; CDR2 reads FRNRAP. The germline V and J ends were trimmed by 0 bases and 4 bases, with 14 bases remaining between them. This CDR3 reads CASGLVGDPNPDTQYF. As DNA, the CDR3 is TGTGCTAGTGGTTTGGTAGGGGACCCTAACCCAGATACGCAGTATTTT.

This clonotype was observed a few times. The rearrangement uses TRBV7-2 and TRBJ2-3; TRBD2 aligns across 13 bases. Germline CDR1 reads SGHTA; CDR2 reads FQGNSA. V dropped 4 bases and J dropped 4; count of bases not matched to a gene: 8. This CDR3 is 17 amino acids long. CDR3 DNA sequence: TGTGCCAGCAGCTCGGGGACTAGCGGGATTGGTGCAGATACGCAGTATTTT. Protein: CASSSGTSGIGADTQYF.